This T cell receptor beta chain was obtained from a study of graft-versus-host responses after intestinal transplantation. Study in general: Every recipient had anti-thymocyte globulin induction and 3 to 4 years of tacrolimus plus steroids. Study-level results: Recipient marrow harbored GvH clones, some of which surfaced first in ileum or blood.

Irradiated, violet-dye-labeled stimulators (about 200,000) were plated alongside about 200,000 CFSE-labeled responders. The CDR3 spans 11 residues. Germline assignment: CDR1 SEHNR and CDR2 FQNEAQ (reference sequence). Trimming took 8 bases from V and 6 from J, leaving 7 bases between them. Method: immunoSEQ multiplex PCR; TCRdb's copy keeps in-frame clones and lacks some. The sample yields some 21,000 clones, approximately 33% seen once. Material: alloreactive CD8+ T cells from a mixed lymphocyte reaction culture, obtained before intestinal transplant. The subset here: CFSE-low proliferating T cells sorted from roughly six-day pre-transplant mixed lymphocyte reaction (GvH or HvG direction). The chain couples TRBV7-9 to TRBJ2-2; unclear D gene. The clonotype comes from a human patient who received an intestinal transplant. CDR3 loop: CASQKPGELFF. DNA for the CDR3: TGTGCCAGCCAGAAGCCCGGGGAGCTGTTTTTT. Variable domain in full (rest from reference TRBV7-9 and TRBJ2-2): DTGVSQNPRHKITKRGQNVTFRCDPISEHNRLYWYRQTLGQGPEFLTYFQNEAQLEKSRLLSDRFSAERPKGSFSTLEIQRTEQGDSAMYLCASQKPGELFFGEGSRLTVL.